The 17 T cell receptor beta chains below were found in one sample sequenced in a study of identical twins. TCRdb fed the 5' RACE reads into MiXCR, producing one record per CDR3 protein. The table has 150,000 or so distinct CDR3 sequences, approximately 4% seen once; the top ten hold 7% to 10%. Sequencing used memory T cells sorted from blood. The source of these receptors is a man in his late teens or twenties in good health.

This clonotype has ten or more counts. This chain uses TRBV7-8 with TRBJ1-3, with D unresolved. The CDR3 covers 15 residues. Trimming stripped 0 bases from V and 0 bases from J, with 6 bases between. The germline V gene has CDR1 SGHVS and CDR2 FQNEAQ. CDR3: CASSLAPVSGNTIYF. DNA of the CDR3: TGTGCCAGCAGCTTAGCACCGGTCTCTGGAAACACCATATATTTT.

This clonotype was counted many times. The V gene is TRBV4-3, the J gene TRBJ1-1; TRBD1 might be the D (5 bases). This CDR3 region has 15 residues. With 0 bases removed from V and 5 bases from J, the gap between germline ends came to 13 bases. Germline V CDR1 and CDR2: LGHNA, YSLEER. The CDR3 sequence: CASSQDRVAATEAFF. The CDR3 coding sequence is TGCGCCAGCAGCCAAGACAGGGTGGCGGCAACTGAAGCTTTCTTT.

The V and J genes are TRBV28 and TRBJ1-1; D unresolved. The CDR3 length is 14 residues. V gave up 3 bases and J gave up 0 bases, with 8 bases separating them. Germline values: CDR1 MDHEN, CDR2 SYDVKM. CDR3 nucleotides: TGTGCCAGCAGTTTGGACGGAATGAACACTGAAGCTTTCTTT. Protein: CASSLDGMNTEAFF.

This clonotype was seen many times. V usage is TRBV5-1 and J usage is TRBJ1-1; D remains ambiguous. The V end was cut by 6 bases, the J end by 2 bases, with 11 bases between. Per the germline V gene, CDR1 is SGHRS and CDR2 is YFSETQ. The CDR3 contains 13 residues. DNA for the CDR3: TGCGCCAGCACGAGGGAGGCCAACACTGAAGCTTTCTTT. This translates into CASTREANTEAFF.

Many counts were recorded for this clonotype. This chain uses TRBV20-1 with TRBJ1-6; the match to TRBD1 covers 11 bases. This CDR3 contains 16 residues. Germline V gives CDR1 DFQATT, CDR2 SNEGSKA (reference sequence). V lost 6 bases and J lost 8; bases outside the gene matches: 12. The chain's CDR3 is CSASGWGQGEDSPLHF. In DNA form, the CDR3 reads TGCAGTGCCTCCGGCTGGGGACAGGGGGAAGATTCACCCCTCCACTTT.

Many counts were recorded for this clonotype. V usage is TRBV6-1 and J usage is TRBJ2-4; TRBD1 agrees at 9 bases. Germline CDR1 is MNHNS and CDR2 is SASEGT. The junction had 3 bases not matched to a gene; V was cut back by 6 bases and J by 3 bases. CDR3 length: 14 amino acids. The CDR3, as DNA: TGTGCCAGCAGCGGGGACAGGGACAAAAACATTCAGTACTTC. This codes for CASSGDRDKNIQYF.

The chain uses TRBV3-1 and TRBJ2-6, with D perhaps matching TRBD1 (6 bases). This CDR3 spans 17 amino acids. From germline, CDR1 is LGHDT and CDR2 YNNKEL (reference sequence). The V gene lost 6 bases and the J gene lost 0 bases, with 15 bases spanning the gap. DNA for the CDR3: TGTGCCAGCAGTTTCGACAGGTCCTCCTCTGGGGCCAACGTCCTGACTTTC. It specifies CASSFDRSSSGANVLTF.

This chain connects TRBV7-9 to TRBJ1-2, with D tentatively TRBD1 (5 bases). Germline V CDR1 and CDR2: SEHNR, FQNEAQ (reference sequence). The CDR3 has 13 amino acids. Trimming left V 4 bases short and J 7 bases short, with 13 bases between. CDR3 sequence reads: CASSYDRGGGYTF. CDR3 nucleotide sequence: TGTGCCAGCAGCTACGACAGAGGTGGTGGCTACACCTTC.

For this clonotype: A single base separates this from a much larger clone, so it may be a read error. Since no conserved phenylalanine or tryptophan closes the CDR3, a read error is the likely cause. V usage is TRBV4-1 and J usage is TRBJ1-2, with D possibly being TRBD1 (5 bases). The CDR3 has 15 amino acids. CDR1 is MGHRA, CDR2 YSYEKL, per germline. The V and J ends lost 3 bases and 4 bases respectively, with 15 bases between them. CDR3 nucleotide sequence: TGCGCCAGCAGCCAGGAGGGGTTGGGCGTCTATGGCTACACCTGC. Translated: CASSQEGLGVYGYTC.

Many counts were recorded for this clonotype. The chain is built from TRBV2 and TRBJ2-2; D is perhaps TRBD1 or TRBD2 (5 bases each). Trimming stripped 4 bases from V and 2 bases from J, with 8 bases between. The germline V gene has CDR1 SNHLY and CDR2 FYNNEI. This CDR3 has 14 amino acids. The CDR3 is CASSVGTNTGELFF. The CDR3 DNA reads TGTGCCAGCAGTGTCGGGACCAACACCGGGGAGCTGTTTTTT.

This clonotype came up many times. The genes are TRBV20-1 and TRBJ2-2; 10 bases align to TRBD1. The germline V gene encodes CDR1 DFQATT and CDR2 SNEGSKA (reference sequence). Trimming took 3 bases from V and 5 from J; bases not matched to a gene: 6. This CDR3 comprises 15 residues. CDR3 protein: CSARKDRGGTGELFF. CDR3 bases: TGCAGTGCTAGGAAGGACAGGGGGGGTACCGGGGAGCTGTTTTTT.

This clonotype was recorded at least ten times. The gene calls are TRBV20-1 and TRBJ2-5; D gene ambiguous. The length of the CDR3 is 14 residues. From germline, CDR1 is DFQATT and CDR2 SNEGSKA (reference sequence). The V gene lost 0 bases and the J gene lost 1 base, with 9 bases spanning the gap. The CDR3 here is CSARDLAIQETQYF. DNA for the CDR3: TGCAGTGCTAGAGATCTGGCCATCCAAGAGACCCAGTACTTC.

This clonotype was seen many times. The rearrangement joins TRBV25-1 to TRBJ1-1; perhaps TRBD1 as D (5 bases). Germline V gives CDR1 MGHDK, CDR2 SYGVNS. This CDR3 region has 11 residues. V lost 4 bases to trimming and J lost 11 bases, with 11 bases between them. CDR3 sequence (DNA): TGTGCCAGCAGTGTGGACACCATCGCTTTCTTT. Translation gives CASSVDTIAFF.

In its sample, this clonotype was seen many times. Written as DNA, the CDR3 is TGTGCCAGCAGCCAAGGGGGAAGGCATGAAAAACTGTTTTTT. Its translation: CASSQGGRHEKLFF. The chain has TRBV6-1 and TRBJ1-4; possibly TRBD1 for D (6 bases). Trimming left V 6 bases short and J 6 bases short, with 14 bases between. The CDR3 spans 14 residues. CDR1 is MNHNS, CDR2 SASEGT, per germline.

This clonotype was seen many times. V is TRBV9 and J is TRBJ2-7, with D possibly TRBD1 on 5 matching bases. This CDR3 is built from 13 residues. Trimming stripped 5 bases from V and 0 bases from J, with 9 bases between. Germline V gene lookup returns CDR1 SGDLS and CDR2 YYNGEE. The CDR3 reads CASSRQNSYEQYF. The CDR3 DNA reads as TGTGCCAGCAGTAGACAGAACTCCTACGAGCAGTACTTC.

This clonotype was observed many times. This chain links TRBV20-1 with TRBJ2-1, with no clear D. Per germline, CDR1 DFQATT and CDR2 SNEGSKA (reference sequence). Trimming removed 3 bases from V and 6 bases from J, with 12 bases in between. This CDR3 has 13 residues. This chain's CDR3 is CSARRRVANEQFF. Written as DNA, the CDR3 is TGCAGTGCTAGGAGAAGGGTGGCCAATGAGCAGTTCTTC.

This clonotype qualifies as medium-sized (0.01 to 0.1%). The chain combines TRBV10-3 with TRBJ2-3; 8 positions match TRBD2. After removal of 4 bases from V and 5 bases from J, the junction contained 11 bases not matched to a gene. The CDR3 has 16 amino acids. The V gene's germline CDR1 is ENHRY and CDR2 SYGVKD. Here the CDR3 reads CAISGRSGRAVDTQYF. The CDR3 nucleotides read TGTGCCATCAGTGGGCGAAGCGGGAGAGCTGTAGATACGCAGTATTTT.